Below are 11 T cell receptor beta chains sequenced from a single sample in a study of CD8 T cells in ankylosing spondylitis. Each CDR3 protein is one row after TCRdb ran MiXCR on the 5' RACE reads. The sample lists around 250,000 distinct CDR3 sequences; around 10% were seen once. Sequences were obtained from blood, either unsorted or a sorted T cell fraction (not recorded which). The source is a male donor with ankylosing spondylitis or in good health (not recorded which).

This chain uses TRBV2 with TRBJ2-5; tentative D call: TRBD1 (5 bases). V was trimmed by 7 bases and J by 3 bases, leaving 15 bases between them. The CDR3 runs 14 residues. Germline loops: CDR1 SNHLY, CDR2 FYNNEI. CDR3 nucleotides: TGTGCCAGCACTCCTAGGGGAAAGGAAGAGACCCAGTACTTC. Protein: CASTPRGKEETQYF.

The rearrangement uses TRBV2 and TRBJ2-2; D is possibly TRBD2 (6 bases). Per the germline V gene, CDR1 is SNHLY and CDR2 is FYNNEI. Trimming took off 6 bases at V and 5 bases at J, with 10 bases between the two ends. CDR3 size: 13 residues. CDR3 sequence reads: CASSWRATGELFF. The CDR3 nucleotides read TGTGCCAGCAGCTGGAGGGCAACCGGGGAGCTGTTTTTT. Full variable domain (missing parts from reference TRBV2 and TRBJ2-2): EPEVTQTPSHQVTQMGQEVILRCVPISNHLYFYWYRQILGQKVEFLVSFYNNEISEKSEIFDDQFSVERPDGSNFTLKIRSTKLEDSAMYFCASSWRATGELFFGEGSRLTVL.

This clonotype showed up many times. This chain joins TRBV27 and TRBJ2-2, with D tentatively TRBD1 (6 bases). Germline lookup yields CDR1 MNHEY and CDR2 SMNVEV (reference sequence). The CDR3 is 16 amino acids. The V and J ends lost 4 bases and 1 base respectively, with 13 bases between them. This CDR3 reads CASSSPRGMNTGELFF. The CDR3 nucleotides read TGTGCCAGCAGTTCGCCAAGGGGGATGAACACCGGGGAGCTGTTTTTT.

Regarding this clonotype: This sequence may be a read error, since a much larger clone differs from it by one base. This rearrangement joins TRBV28 to TRBJ2-1, with 7 bases that match TRBD2. CDR3 length: 13 amino acids. From germline, CDR1 is MDHEN and CDR2 SYDVKM. The CDR3 DNA is TGTGCCAGCAGAAGCGGGACCTACAATGAGCAGCTCTTC. The encoded protein is CASRSGTYNEQLF.

This clonotype was seen repeatedly, ten times or more. The V and J genes are TRBV9 and TRBJ1-2; D not certain. CDR3 length: 15 residues. Germline CDR1 and CDR2: SGDLS and YYNGEE. The V and J ends lost 3 bases and 0 bases respectively, with 12 bases between them. For the CDR3, the DNA is TGTGCCAGCAGCGCCGGGAGAGCCACTAACTATGGCTACACCTTC. Its translation is CASSAGRATNYGYTF.

This rearrangement joins TRBV7-9 to TRBJ2-1, with a possible D match to TRBD1 (6 bases). CDR3 length: 16 residues. Germline lookup yields CDR1 SEHNR and CDR2 FQNEAQ (reference sequence). Trimming shortened V by 5 bases and J by 6 bases, and 20 bases separated the two germline ends. Written as DNA, the CDR3 is TGTGCCAGCAGCCAATCAGGGGCGCCCTTGGCCAATGAGCAGTTCTTC. This encodes CASSQSGAPLANEQFF. Based on the CDR3 plus reference TRBV7-9 and TRBJ2-1, the full variable domain is DTGVSQNPRHKITKRGQNVTFRCDPISEHNRLYWYRQTLGQGPEFLTYFQNEAQLEKSRLLSDRFSAERPKGSFSTLEIQRTEQGDSAMYLCASSQSGAPLANEQFFGPGTRLTVL.

This clonotype was seen repeatedly, ten times or more. The CDR3: CASSLYVTNEQFF. The DNA of the CDR3 is TGTGCCAGCAGTTTATATGTCACCAATGAGCAGTTCTTC. The chain recombines TRBV12-3 or TRBV12-4 with TRBJ2-1; D is ambiguous. The CDR3 covers 13 residues. V lost 2 bases and J 6 bases, leaving 8 bases between the germline ends.

This clonotype was observed at least ten times. Relative to the germline gene, one junction end is altered; a read error may explain this. The V gene is TRBV7-8, the J gene TRBJ2-1; D perhaps matches TRBD1 (6 bases). The CDR3 contains 13 residues. Per the germline V gene, CDR1 is SGHVS and CDR2 is FQNEAQ. Here the CDR3 DNA reads TGTGCCAGCAGCTTAGCGATACAGGGCCCCGACGCCTTC. This translates into CASSLAIQGPDAF.

The gene calls are TRBV5-1 and TRBJ2-1; 7 nucleotides line up with TRBD2. CDR1 is SGHRS and CDR2 is YFSETQ in the germline V gene. This CDR3 is 18 amino acids long. Trimming cost V 0 bases and J 1 base; bases outside gene matches: 10. In DNA, the CDR3 is TGCGCCAGCAGCTTGGTATTTGGGGCGGGAGTATCCTACAATGAGCAGTTCTTC. It is translated as CASSLVFGAGVSYNEQFF.

The chain joins TRBV4-2 to TRBJ2-3; 8 positions agree with TRBD1. The ends lost 4 bases at V and 9 bases at J; junction bases unmatched: 12. CDR1 is LGHNA, CDR2 YNFKEQ, per germline. This CDR3 is built from 15 residues. CDR3 in amino acids: CASSRPDRDWVTQYF. The DNA for the CDR3 is TGTGCCAGCAGCCGGCCGGACAGGGACTGGGTCACGCAGTATTTT.

The V gene is TRBV11-2, the J gene TRBJ2-1, with D possibly being TRBD1 (6 bases). This CDR3 comprises 15 residues. In germline, CDR1 is SGHAT, CDR2 FQNNGV. V was clipped by 1 base and J by 2 bases, with 9 bases between them. In DNA, the CDR3 is TGTGCCAGCAGCTTAGGGCCAGGGGCCTACAATGAGCAGTTCTTC. It translates to CASSLGPGAYNEQFF. Filled out from reference TRBV11-2 and TRBJ2-1, the complete variable domain reads EAGVAQSPRYKIIEKRQSVAFWCNPISGHATLYWYQQILGQGPKLLIQFQNNGVVDDSQLPKDRFSAERLKGVDSTLKIQPAKLEDSAVYLCASSLGPGAYNEQFFGPGTRLTVL.